This entry is about one TCR beta chain. Authors' processing steps: Amplifying reference gene primers gave estimates of nucleated cell counts. The table came from immunoSEQ multiplex PCR; TCRdb's copy has only in-frame clones and leaves some out. The V and J calls and clone size were taken over from that table, and D and trimming were inferred from the DNA. Here the sample spans 95,000 to 150,000 clones, more than 80% being singletons. The data derive from a study of blood T cell repertoires in COVID-19. The wider study: The United States, Italy and Spain were the sources of the acute and convalescent COVID-19 samples. Sources were T cells, B-cell-depleted T cells, or PBMCs; the material itself was cDNA or gDNA.

The CDR3 runs 13 residues. Germline-derived CDR1 and CDR2 are MGHRA and YSYEKL. Trimming took 3 bases from V and 14 from J, leaving 16 bases between them. The sequence derives from a middle-aged man with acute or convalescent COVID-19. The V gene is TRBV4-1, the J gene TRBJ1-4, with D tentatively TRBD1 (6 bases). The sequenced material came from peripheral blood. The CDR3 DNA reads TGCGCCAGCAGCCATAACGGCAGGGGCATCCTGTTTTTT. This sequence encodes CASSHNGRGILFF.